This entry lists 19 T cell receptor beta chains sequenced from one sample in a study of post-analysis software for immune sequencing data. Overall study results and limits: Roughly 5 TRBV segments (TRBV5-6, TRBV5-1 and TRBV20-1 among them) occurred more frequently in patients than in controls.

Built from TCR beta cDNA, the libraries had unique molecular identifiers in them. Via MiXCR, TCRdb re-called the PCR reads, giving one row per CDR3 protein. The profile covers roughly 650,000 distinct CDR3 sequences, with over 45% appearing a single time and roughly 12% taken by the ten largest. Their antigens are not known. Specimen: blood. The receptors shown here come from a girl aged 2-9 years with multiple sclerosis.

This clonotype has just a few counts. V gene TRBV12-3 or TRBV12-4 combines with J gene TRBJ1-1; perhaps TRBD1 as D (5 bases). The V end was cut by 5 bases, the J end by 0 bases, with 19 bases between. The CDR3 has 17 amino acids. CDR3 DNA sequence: TGTGCCAGCAGTCCGGACATACGGCAAAGGGTGAACACTGAAGCTTTCTTT. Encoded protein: CASSPDIRQRVNTEAFF.

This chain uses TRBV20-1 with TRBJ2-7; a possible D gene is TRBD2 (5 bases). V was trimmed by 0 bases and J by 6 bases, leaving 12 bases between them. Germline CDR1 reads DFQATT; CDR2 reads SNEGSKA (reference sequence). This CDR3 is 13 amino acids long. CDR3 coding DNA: TGCAGTGCTAGAGACGGAGCAGGAGGCGAGCAGTACTTC. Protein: CSARDGAGGEQYF.

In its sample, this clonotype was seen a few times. The CDR3 coding sequence is TGTGCCAGCAGTCCGTGTTCAGGTAGCGGACCATGCACAGATACGCAGTATTTT. It codes for CASSPCSGSGPCTDTQYF. This chain uses TRBV27 with TRBJ2-3, with a possible D match to TRBD2 (6 bases). CDR1 and CDR2 from the germline V gene are MNHEY and SMNVEV (reference sequence). The CDR3 loop spans 18 amino acids. V lost 5 bases and J 1 base, leaving 22 bases between the germline ends.

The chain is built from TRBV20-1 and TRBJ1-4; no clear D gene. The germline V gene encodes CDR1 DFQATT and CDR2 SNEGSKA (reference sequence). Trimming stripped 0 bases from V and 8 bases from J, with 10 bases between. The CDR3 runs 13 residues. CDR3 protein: CSARDGRAEKLFF. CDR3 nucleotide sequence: TGCAGTGCTAGAGATGGTAGGGCGGAAAAACTGTTTTTT.

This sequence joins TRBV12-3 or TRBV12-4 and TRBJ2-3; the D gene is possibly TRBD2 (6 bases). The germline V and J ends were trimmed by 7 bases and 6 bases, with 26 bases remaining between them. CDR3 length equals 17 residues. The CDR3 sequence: CASTSLGGLQTRDTQYF. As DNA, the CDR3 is TGTGCCAGCACCTCCCTGGGGGGTCTTCAAACCCGCGATACGCAGTATTTT.

In nucleotides, the CDR3 is TGTGCCAGCACGTCGGGGGCGGGAGGAACCTACAATGAGCAGTTCTTC. Amino acids: CASTSGAGGTYNEQFF. The rearrangement links TRBV2 to TRBJ2-1; 8 bases line up with TRBD2. The CDR3 consists of 16 residues. The germline V gene has CDR1 SNHLY and CDR2 FYNNEI. V lost 7 bases to trimming and J lost 2 bases; unmatched junction nucleotides: 10.

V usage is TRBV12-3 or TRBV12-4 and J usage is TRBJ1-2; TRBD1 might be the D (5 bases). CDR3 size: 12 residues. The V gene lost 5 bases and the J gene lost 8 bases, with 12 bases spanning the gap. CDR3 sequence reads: CASSARQGGYTF. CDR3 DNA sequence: TGTGCCAGCAGTGCTCGGCAGGGCGGCTACACCTTC.

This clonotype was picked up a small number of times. This CDR3 is CASSSGQTYNEQFF. The CDR3 DNA follows: TGTGCCAGCTCTTCGGGACAGACCTACAATGAGCAGTTCTTC. This chain joins TRBV18 and TRBJ2-1; 7 bases are shared with TRBD1. Germline CDR1 reads KGHSH; CDR2 reads LQKENI. The length of the CDR3 is 14 residues. Trimming took 6 bases from V and 2 from J; bases not matched to a gene: 4.

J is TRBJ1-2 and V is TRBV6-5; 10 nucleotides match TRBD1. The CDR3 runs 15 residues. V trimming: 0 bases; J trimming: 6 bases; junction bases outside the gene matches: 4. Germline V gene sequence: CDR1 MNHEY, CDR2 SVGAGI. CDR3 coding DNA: TGTGCCAGCAGTTACTCCCGGGACAGGGGCAATGGCTACACCTTC. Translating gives CASSYSRDRGNGYTF.

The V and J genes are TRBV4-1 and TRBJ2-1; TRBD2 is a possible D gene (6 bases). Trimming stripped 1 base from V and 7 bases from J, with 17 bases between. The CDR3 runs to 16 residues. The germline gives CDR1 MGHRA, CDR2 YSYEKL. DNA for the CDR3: TGCGCCAGCAGCCAAGTCACGGGGGTTATTGTGAATGAGCAGTTCTTC. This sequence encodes CASSQVTGVIVNEQFF.

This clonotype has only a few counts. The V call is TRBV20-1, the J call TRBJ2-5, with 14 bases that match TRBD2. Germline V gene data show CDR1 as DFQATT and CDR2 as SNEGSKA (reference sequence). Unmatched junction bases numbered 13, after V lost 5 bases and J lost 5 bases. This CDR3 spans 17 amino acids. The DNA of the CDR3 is TGCAGTGCTCAGGGACTAGCGGGGGAGCCCTTCGGGGAGACCCAGTACTTC. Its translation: CSAQGLAGEPFGETQYF.

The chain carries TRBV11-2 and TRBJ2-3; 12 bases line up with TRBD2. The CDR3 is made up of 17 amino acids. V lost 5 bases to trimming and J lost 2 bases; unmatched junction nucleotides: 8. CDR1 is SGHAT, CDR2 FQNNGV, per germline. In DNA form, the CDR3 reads TGTGCCAGCAGCCTACTAGCGGGGGGCGCTTACACAGATACGCAGTATTTT. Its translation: CASSLLAGGAYTDTQYF.

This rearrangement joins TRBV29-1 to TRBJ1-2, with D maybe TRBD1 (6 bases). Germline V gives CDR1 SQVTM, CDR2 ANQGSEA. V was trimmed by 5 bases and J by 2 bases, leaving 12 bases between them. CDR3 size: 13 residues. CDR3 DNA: TGCAGCGTTTCCCGGACAGCCAACTATGGCTACACCTTC. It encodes CSVSRTANYGYTF.

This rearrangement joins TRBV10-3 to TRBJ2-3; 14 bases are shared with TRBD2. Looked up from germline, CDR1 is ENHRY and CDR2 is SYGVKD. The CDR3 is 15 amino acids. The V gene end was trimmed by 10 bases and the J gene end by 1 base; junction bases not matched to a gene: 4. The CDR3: CATGTSGGRTDTQYF. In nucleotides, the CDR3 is TGTGCCACCGGGACTAGCGGGGGCCGCACAGATACGCAGTATTTT.

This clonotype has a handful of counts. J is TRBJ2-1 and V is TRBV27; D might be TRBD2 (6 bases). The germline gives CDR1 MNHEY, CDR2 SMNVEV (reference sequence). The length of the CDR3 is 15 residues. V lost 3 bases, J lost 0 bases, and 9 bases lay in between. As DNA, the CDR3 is TGTGCCAGCAGTTTGGGGGGATTCTCCTACAATGAGCAGTTCTTC. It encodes CASSLGGFSYNEQFF.

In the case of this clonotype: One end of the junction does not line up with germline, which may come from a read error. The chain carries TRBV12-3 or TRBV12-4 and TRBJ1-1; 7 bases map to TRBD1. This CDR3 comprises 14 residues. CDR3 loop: CVSSLGQRNTEAFF. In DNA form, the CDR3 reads TGTGTCAGCAGTTTGGGACAGAGGAACACTGAAGCTTTCTTT.

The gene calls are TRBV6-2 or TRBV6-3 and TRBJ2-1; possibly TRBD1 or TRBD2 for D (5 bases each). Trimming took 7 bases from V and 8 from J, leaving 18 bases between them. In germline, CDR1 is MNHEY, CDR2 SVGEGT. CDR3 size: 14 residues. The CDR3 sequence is CASTKGPTGYEQFF. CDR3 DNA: TGTGCCAGCACCAAGGGACCAACTGGCTATGAGCAGTTCTTC.

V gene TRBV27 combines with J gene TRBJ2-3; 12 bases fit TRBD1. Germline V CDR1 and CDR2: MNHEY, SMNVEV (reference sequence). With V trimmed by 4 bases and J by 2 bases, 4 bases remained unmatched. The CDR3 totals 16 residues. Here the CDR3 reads CASSWGQGALTDTQYF. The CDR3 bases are TGTGCCAGCAGTTGGGGACAGGGGGCCCTCACAGATACGCAGTATTTT.

The CDR3 here is CASSLRGGRNTEAFF. The CDR3 bases are TGCGCCAGCAGCTTGCGGGGGGGCAGGAACACTGAAGCTTTCTTT. The chain uses TRBV5-1 and TRBJ1-1, with a possible D match to TRBD1 (6 bases). The germline V gene encodes CDR1 SGHRS and CDR2 YFSETQ. V was pared by 1 base and J by 1 base, with 11 bases between. CDR3 length: 15 residues.